This entry describes one TCR beta chain. This sample was taken from a study of blood T cell repertoires in COVID-19. About the research overall: Nucleic acid was either cDNA or gDNA, and it came from T cells, B-cell-depleted T cells, or PBMCs.

Produced via immunoSEQ multiplex PCR; TCRdb's table is partial and in-frame only. The data hold roughly 30,000 clones, with about 90% observed a single time. CDR3 size: 14 residues. J was trimmed by 4 bases and V by 5 bases; bases with no gene match: 5. Germline V CDR1 and CDR2: MNHEY, SMNVEV (reference sequence). The source material was peripheral blood. The chain combines TRBV27 with TRBJ1-5; 7 bases are a match to TRBD1. The TCR comes from a human donor in a cohort sampled during active COVID-19. The CDR3, as DNA: TGTGCCAGCAGTGACCGACAGGGTAATCAGCCCCAGCATTTT. Its protein product is CASSDRQGNQPQHF.